The present T cell receptor (beta chain) was sequenced within a study of lymphopenia after photon versus proton radiotherapy. General study points: In patients who died, overall survival fell as post-nadir TCR diversity dropped more. After the lymphocyte nadir, photon-treated repertoires showed oligoclonal expansion, especially of CD8+ Temra cells. Relative stability marked proton patients; photon patients lost diversity and naive cells.

About this clone: The antigen remains unidentified.

The CDR3 runs to 13 residues. V dropped 0 bases and J dropped 8 bases, with 11 bases sitting between them. Germline CDR1 SGDLS, CDR2 YYNGEE. The repertoire was sequenced with immunoSEQ multiplex PCR; TCRdb's copy has only in-frame clones and lacks some. Of roughly 41,000 clones listed, 85% were seen once; the top ten hold under 3%. The receptor's source is a man aged 50 or older with gastric cancer. This specimen was peripheral blood, taken from a patient treated with photon-based radiotherapy. The chain uses TRBV9 and TRBJ1-2; a weak D match, TRBD1 (5 bases). For the CDR3, the DNA is TGTGCCAGCAGCGTAGATACAGGATCCGGCTACACCTTC. This sequence encodes CASSVDTGSGYTF. Variable domain in full (rest from reference TRBV9 and TRBJ1-2): DSGVTQTPKHLITATGQRVTLRCSPRSGDLSVYWYQQSLDQGLQFLIQYYNGEERAKGNILERFSAQQFPDLHSELNLSSLELGDSALYFCASSVDTGSGYTFGSGTRLTVV.